This T cell receptor (beta chain) was found in a study of cytomegalovirus exposure and HLA in healthy donors. The primer mix had 60 Vbeta and 13 Jbeta primers. Using immunoSEQ multiplex PCR, the repertoire was profiled, and TCRdb retains in-frame clones only, with some absent. Of about 200,000 clones listed, around 88% are singletons. The CDR3 has 15 amino acids. V lost 1 base, J lost 5 bases, and 12 bases lay in between. Germline values: CDR1 SGHNT, CDR2 YENEEA. This cohort consisted of healthy bone marrow donors. Broader study findings: Later analysis demonstrated an association between a missense DCLRE1C variant and TCR beta V- and J-gene trimming.

A remark on this clone: Its antigen is unidentified.

This receptor was taken from a woman younger than 45 in good health and CMV-seronegative. Sequencing used PBMCs. The rearrangement links TRBV11-3 to TRBJ2-1; a weak D match, TRBD2 (6 bases). CDR3 bases: TGTGCCAGCAGCTTAGGGTCGGGGACTCACAATGAGCAGTTCTTC. Translating gives CASSLGSGTHNEQFF.